A selection of T cell receptor beta chains follows, all from one sample in a study of blood T cell repertoires in COVID-19. This table comes from immunoSEQ multiplex PCR, and its TCRdb copy is limited to in-frame clones, with some not included. The table shows about 100,000 clones, with approximately 91% occurring only once. The specimen was peripheral blood. The receptors come from a man in his fifties with active COVID-19. Each CDR3 is given with its conserved first and last residue. A D gene is named only where the DNA matches it firmly. Not every row has a clone size; where given, it reads once, few, many or a size class.

D: TRBD1; length: 15; V: TRBV18; size: .; J: TRBJ1-2; CDR3: CASSPGTGDRYGYTF; DNA: TGTGCCAGCTCACCGGGAACAGGGGATCGCTATGGCTACACCTTC
D: TRBD1; length: 17; V: TRBV25-1; size: .; J: TRBJ1-2; CDR3: CASSAWGTGGWDYGYTF; DNA: TGTGCCAGCAGTGCGTGGGGGACAGGCGGTTGGGACTATGGCTACACCTTC
D: TRBD1; length: 16; V: TRBV19; size: .; J: TRBJ1-2; CDR3: CASSISVRGPNYGYTF; DNA: TGTGCCAGTAGTATATCTGTTAGGGGGCCGAACTATGGCTACACCTTC
D: TRBD2; length: 18; V: TRBV7-2; size: .; J: TRBJ2-5; CDR3: CASSLRGLAGVGEETQYF; DNA: TGTGCCAGCAGCTTGCGGGGACTAGCGGGGGTAGGGGAGGAGACCCAGTACTTC
D: TRBD2; length: 17; V: TRBV4-1; size: few; J: TRBJ2-1; CDR3: CASSQEDSSGRAGEQFF; DNA: TGCGCCAGCAGCCAAGAAGATAGTAGCGGGAGGGCCGGTGAGCAGTTCTTC
D: TRBD1; length: 14; V: TRBV5-1; size: .; J: TRBJ1-6; CDR3: CASSLQGADSPLHF; DNA: TGCGCCAGCAGCTTACAGGGGGCTGATTCACCCCTCCACTTT
D: TRBD1; length: 15; V: TRBV3-1/TRBV3-2; size: .; J: TRBJ1-1; CDR3: CASSHWDRENTEAFF; DNA: TGTGCCAGCAGCCACTGGGACAGGGAGAACACTGAAGCTTTCTTT
D: .; length: 16; V: TRBV12-2; size: .; J: TRBJ2-3; CDR3: CASLTGRGTEIDTQYF; DNA: TGTGCAAGTCTCACGGGTCGGGGTACTGAAATAGATACGCAGTATTTT
D: .; length: 16; V: TRBV7-9; size: .; J: TRBJ2-5; CDR3: CASSLVDRPLQETQYF; DNA: TGTGCCAGCAGCTTAGTCGACAGGCCCCTTCAAGAGACCCAGTACTTC
D: .; length: 15; V: TRBV5-1; size: .; J: TRBJ1-2; CDR3: CASSLERTQNYGYTF; DNA: TGCGCCAGCAGCTTGGAAAGGACACAGAACTATGGCTACACCTTC
D: TRBD1; length: 14; V: TRBV18; size: .; J: TRBJ2-1; CDR3: CASSPGQGFNEQFF; DNA: TGTGCCAGCTCACCGGGACAGGGGTTCAATGAGCAGTTCTTC
D: .; length: 14; V: TRBV6-1; size: .; J: TRBJ1-2; CDR3: CASSEVDRVNGYTF; DNA: TGTGCCAGCAGTGAGGTGGACAGAGTAAATGGCTACACCTTC